The entry that follows covers one T cell receptor beta chain sequence. What it binds is not known. Inclusion characteristics of ophthalmopathy patients comprised a Clinical Activity Score of at least 3, a NOSPECS grade of at least 4, and duration under 3 months. The PBMCs were sourced from fresh peripheral blood (about 10 ml). This entry is derived from a study of T cells in Graves' hyperthyroidism and ophthalmopathy. Study information: It was at initial diagnosis, before any treatment, that peripheral blood was collected. Study-wide points: Most clonotypes that expanded in the thyroid above 0.001 also showed up in blood.

Authors of the study amplified TCR beta CDR3 regions from RNA transcripts. In the first-round RT-PCR of the TCR CDR3, the HTBI primer set was used. MiXCR, run by TCRdb on the multiplex PCR reads, gives a single entry per CDR3 protein. The sample consists of under 350,000 distinct CDR3 sequences, roughly an eighth of them appearing once. The junction had 8 bases not matched to a gene; V was cut back by 3 bases and J by 11 bases. CDR3 length equals 14 residues. CDR1 and CDR2 from the germline V gene are MDHEN and SYDVKM. V is TRBV28 and J is TRBJ1-1; 11 nucleotides line up with TRBD1. Specimen: blood. The sequence was collected from a woman between 40 and 50 years old with Graves' ophthalmopathy. CDR3 DNA: TGTGCCAGCAGTTTCTCCCCTGGGACAGGGGGGGCTTTCTTT. Protein product: CASSFSPGTGGAFF.